The TCR beta chain described here comes from a study of radiotherapy plus CTLA-4 blockade in lung cancer. Sequencing used immunoSEQ multiplex PCR; TCRdb keeps in-frame clones, though not all of them. Of 80,000 to 95,000 clones in the sample, less than 90% were seen once. Germline loops: CDR1 MDHEN, CDR2 SYDVKM. V was trimmed by 5 bases and J by 4 bases, leaving 20 bases between them. This CDR3 has 17 amino acids. This clone was seen a few times. Its matching antigen is unknown. General observations from the study: Early clonal dynamics of blood T cells, together with interferon-beta, were reported as the best response predictor.

Focal radiation and CTLA-4 blockade (ipilimumab) were tested in chemo-refractory metastatic non-small-cell lung cancer patients. This chain uses TRBV28 with TRBJ1-4, with a weak D call TRBD1 (6 bases). The clonotype originates from a human donor with non-small cell lung cancer who had stable disease on radiotherapy plus ipilimumab. Source: peripheral blood, taken from a patient treated with radiotherapy plus ipilimumab. CDR3 nucleotide sequence: TGTGCCAGCAGTCCCCTCTCGGGGGGGGGCCGTAATGAAAAACTGTTTTTT. It translates to CASSPLSGGGRNEKLFF.